This T cell receptor (beta chain) was sequenced during a study of early T cells in non-severe SARS-CoV-2 infection. Overall study: RNA in bulk from unsorted whole blood was sequenced, and chains were unpaired. Findings and caveats of the study: There was a bias toward anti-spike CD8 responses in VDJdb matching, which missed private and CD4 specificities.

Remarks on this clonotype: Its cognate antigen is unknown.

The TCR library protocol was used to attach unique molecular identifiers. These identifiers were attached to individual cDNA molecules. Using its own MiXCR run on the 5' RACE reads, TCRdb lists one record per CDR3 protein. This sample carries tens of thousands of distinct CDR3 sequences, almost 6% of them seen once, and the ten largest clones take about 8%. Losses at the gene ends were 8 bases for V and 3 bases for J; bases not matched to a gene: 10. The V gene's germline CDR1 is MNHNS and CDR2 SASEGT. The CDR3 loop spans 15 amino acids. This chain connects TRBV6-1 to TRBJ1-5; the match to TRBD1 covers 7 bases. The sequence was obtained from an adult who was a healthcare worker with PCR-confirmed SARS-CoV-2 infection or an uninfected control (not recorded which). Sequencing was performed on whole blood. The DNA for the CDR3 is TGTGCCAGCGAGGGGATGGGACAGAACAATCAGCCCCAGCATTTT. Translated: CASEGMGQNNQPQHF.